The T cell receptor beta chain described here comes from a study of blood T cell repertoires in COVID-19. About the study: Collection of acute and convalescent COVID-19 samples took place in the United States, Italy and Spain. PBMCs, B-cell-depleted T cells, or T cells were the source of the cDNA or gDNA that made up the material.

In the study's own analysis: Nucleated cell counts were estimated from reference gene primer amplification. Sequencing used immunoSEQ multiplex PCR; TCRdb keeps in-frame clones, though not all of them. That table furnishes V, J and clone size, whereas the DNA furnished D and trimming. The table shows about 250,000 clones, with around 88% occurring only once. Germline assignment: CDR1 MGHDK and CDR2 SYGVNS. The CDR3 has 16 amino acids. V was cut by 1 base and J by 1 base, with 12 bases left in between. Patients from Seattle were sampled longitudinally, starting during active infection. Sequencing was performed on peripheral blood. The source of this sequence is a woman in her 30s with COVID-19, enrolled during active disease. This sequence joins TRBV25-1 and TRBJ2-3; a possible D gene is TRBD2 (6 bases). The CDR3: CASSELGGFGTDTQYF. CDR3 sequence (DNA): TGTGCCAGCAGTGAATTGGGGGGATTTGGCACAGATACGCAGTATTTT. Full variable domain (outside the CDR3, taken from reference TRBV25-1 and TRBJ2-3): EADIYQTPRYLVIGTGKKITLECSQTMGHDKMYWYQQDPGMELHLIHYSYGVNSTEKGDLSSESTVSRIRTEHFPLTLESARPSHTSQYLCASSELGGFGTDTQYFGPGTRLTVL.